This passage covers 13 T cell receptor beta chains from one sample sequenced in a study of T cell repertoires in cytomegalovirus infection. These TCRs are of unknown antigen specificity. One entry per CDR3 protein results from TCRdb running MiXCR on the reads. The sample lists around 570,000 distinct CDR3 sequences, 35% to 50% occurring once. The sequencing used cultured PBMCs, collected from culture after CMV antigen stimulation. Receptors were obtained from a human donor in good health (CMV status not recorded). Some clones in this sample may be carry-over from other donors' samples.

The CDR3 DNA is TGTGCCAGCAGCTTGGGATGGGTAGCGGGGGGCCAACAAGAGACCCAGTACTTC. It translates to CASSLGWVAGGQQETQYF. This chain links TRBV5-6 with TRBJ2-5, with 10 bases identical to TRBD2. Trimming took 0 bases from V and 2 from J; bases not matched to a gene: 10. The length of the CDR3 is 18 residues. The germline V gene has CDR1 SGHDT and CDR2 YYEEEE. Variable domain in full (rest from reference TRBV5-6 and TRBJ2-5): DAGVTQSPTHLIKTRGQQVTLRCSPKSGHDTVSWYQQALGQGPQFIFQYYEEEERQRGNFPDRFSGHQFPNYSSELNVNALLLGDSALYLCASSLGWVAGGQQETQYFGPGTRLLVL.

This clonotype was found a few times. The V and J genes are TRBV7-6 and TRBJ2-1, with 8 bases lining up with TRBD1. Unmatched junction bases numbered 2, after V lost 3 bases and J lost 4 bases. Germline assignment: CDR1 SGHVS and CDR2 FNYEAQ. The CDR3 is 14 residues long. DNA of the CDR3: TGTGCCAGCAGCTTCGACAGGGGTTACAATGAGCAGTTCTTC. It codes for CASSFDRGYNEQFF.

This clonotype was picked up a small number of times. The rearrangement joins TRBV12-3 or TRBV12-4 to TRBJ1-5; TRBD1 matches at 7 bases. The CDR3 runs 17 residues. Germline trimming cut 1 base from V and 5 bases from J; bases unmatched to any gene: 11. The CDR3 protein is CASSLVGGTENDQPQHF. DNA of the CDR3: TGTGCCAGCAGTTTAGTTGGAGGGACAGAAAACGATCAGCCCCAGCATTTT.

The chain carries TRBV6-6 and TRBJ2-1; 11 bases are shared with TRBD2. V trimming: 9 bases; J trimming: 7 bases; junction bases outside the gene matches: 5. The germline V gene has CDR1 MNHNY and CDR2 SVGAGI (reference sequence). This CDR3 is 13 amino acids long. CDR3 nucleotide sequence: TGTGCCAGTCGACTAGCGGGATTAAATGAGCAGTTCTTC. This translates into CASRLAGLNEQFF.

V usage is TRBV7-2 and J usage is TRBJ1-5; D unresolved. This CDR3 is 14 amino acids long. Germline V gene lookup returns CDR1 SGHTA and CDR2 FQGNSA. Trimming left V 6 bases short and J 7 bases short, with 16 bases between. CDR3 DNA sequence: TGTGCCAGCAGTTCCGGTCCCAACTACCAGCCCCAGCATTTT. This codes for CASSSGPNYQPQHF. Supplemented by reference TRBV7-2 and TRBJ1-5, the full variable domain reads GAGVSQSPSNKVTEKGKDVELRCDPISGHTALYWYRQSLGQGLEFLIYFQGNSAPDKSGLPSDRFSAERTGGSVSTLTIQRTQQEDSAVYLCASSSGPNYQPQHFGDGTRLSIL.

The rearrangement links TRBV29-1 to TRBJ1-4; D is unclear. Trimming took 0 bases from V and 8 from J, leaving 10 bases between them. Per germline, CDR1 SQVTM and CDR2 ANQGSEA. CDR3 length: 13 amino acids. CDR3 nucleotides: TGCAGCGTTGAAGACCGCCTTAGGGAAAAACTGTTTTTT. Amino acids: CSVEDRLREKLFF.

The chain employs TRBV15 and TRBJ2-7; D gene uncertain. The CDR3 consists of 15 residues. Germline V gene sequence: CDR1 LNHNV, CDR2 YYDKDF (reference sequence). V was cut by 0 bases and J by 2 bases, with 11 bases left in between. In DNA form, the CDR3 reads TGTGCCACCAGCAGAGAACCCAACTCTCCCTACGAGCAGTACTTC. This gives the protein CATSREPNSPYEQYF.

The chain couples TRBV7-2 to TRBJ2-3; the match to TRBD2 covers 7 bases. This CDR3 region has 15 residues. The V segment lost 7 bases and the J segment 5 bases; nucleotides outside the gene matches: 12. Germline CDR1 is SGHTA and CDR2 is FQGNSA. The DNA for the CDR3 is TGTGCCAGCATTCCAGCGGGACTTGCGGAAGATACGCAGTATTTT. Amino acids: CASIPAGLAEDTQYF.

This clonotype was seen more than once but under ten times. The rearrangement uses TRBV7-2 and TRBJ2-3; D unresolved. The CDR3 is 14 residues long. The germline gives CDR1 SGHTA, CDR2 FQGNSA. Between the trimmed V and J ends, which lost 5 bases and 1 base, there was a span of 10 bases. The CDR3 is CASSPSPGTDTQYF. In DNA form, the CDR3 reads TGTGCCAGCAGCCCTTCCCCGGGCACAGATACGCAGTATTTT.

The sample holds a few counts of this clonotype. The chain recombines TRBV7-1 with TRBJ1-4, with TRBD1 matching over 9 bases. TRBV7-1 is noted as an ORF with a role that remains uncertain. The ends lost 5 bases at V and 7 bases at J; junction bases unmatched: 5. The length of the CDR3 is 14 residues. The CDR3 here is CASSTGTGREKLFF. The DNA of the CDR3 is TGTGCCAGCAGCACCGGGACAGGGCGTGAAAAACTGTTTTTT.

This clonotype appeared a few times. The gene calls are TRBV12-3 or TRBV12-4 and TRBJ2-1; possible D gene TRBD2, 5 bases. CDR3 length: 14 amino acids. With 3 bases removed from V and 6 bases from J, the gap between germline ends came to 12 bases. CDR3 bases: TGTGCCAGCAGTTTTTCCCGGGGTCTCAATGAGCAGTTCTTC. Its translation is CASSFSRGLNEQFF.

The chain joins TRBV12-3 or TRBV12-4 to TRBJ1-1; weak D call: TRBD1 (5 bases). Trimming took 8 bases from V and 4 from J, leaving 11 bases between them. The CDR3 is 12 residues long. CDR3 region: CASVYGGTEAFF. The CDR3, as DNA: TGTGCCAGCGTGTATGGGGGCACTGAAGCTTTCTTT.

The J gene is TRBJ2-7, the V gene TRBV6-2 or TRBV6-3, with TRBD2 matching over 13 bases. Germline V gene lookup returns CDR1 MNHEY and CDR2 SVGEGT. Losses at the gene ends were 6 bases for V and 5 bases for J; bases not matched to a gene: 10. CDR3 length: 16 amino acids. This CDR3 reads CASSLTRTSGSNEQYF. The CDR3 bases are TGTGCCAGCAGCCTAACTCGGACTAGCGGGAGTAACGAGCAGTACTTC.